This T cell receptor (beta chain) is from a study of T-cell memory formation after mild COVID-19. Study-wide results and caveats: For second-wave clones that peaked at day 37, SARS-CoV-2 specificity went unverified.

The CDR3 length is 14 residues. Losses at the gene ends were 5 bases for V and 7 bases for J; bases not matched to a gene: 4. CDR1 is SGHAT, CDR2 FQNNGV, per germline. This clonotype occurred many times. Its antigen is not known. MiXCR, run by TCRdb on the 5' RACE reads, gives a single entry per CDR3 protein. Among about 320,000 distinct CDR3 sequences listed, around an eighth were seen once. The sequencing sample was made of PBMCs or a T cell subset sorted from them (not recorded which). The chain is built from TRBV11-2 and TRBJ2-5; 13 bases align to TRBD2. The receptor was isolated from a man between 18 and 29 years old who had mild COVID-19 (a few samples of this study predate the infection). Cell type and time point are not known. The CDR3: CASSTSGGAGTQYF. CDR3 nucleotides: TGTGCCAGCAGCACTAGCGGGGGGGCGGGGACCCAGTACTTC.